The clone carrying this TCR beta chain was seen many times. Its antigen remains unidentified. The time point denotes: newly diagnosed GD, antithyroid drugs for less than 3 months. Construction of the TCR library relied on RNA isolated from PBMCs. Staff drew around 10 milliliters of peripheral blood into EDTA tubes. CDR3 length: 13 residues. Trimming cost V 1 base and J 8 bases, with 8 bases left between them. Germline V lookup: CDR1 PRHDT, CDR2 FYEKMQ (reference sequence). The source of the sample is a study of regulatory T cells in long-lasting Graves disease. Libraries of TCR beta came from iRepertoire HTBI primers plus Arm-PCR of CDR3 regions. Each CDR3 protein gets one entry after TCRdb re-called the multiplex PCR reads with MiXCR. The sample has roughly 560,000 distinct CDR3 sequences, 12% seen once; the top ten hold roughly 8.9%. The study's findings and limits: Results may be inaccurate due to the small sample size.

The data also belong to a second study, concerning T cells in Graves' hyperthyroidism and ophthalmopathy. That work contributes: Most clonotypes expanded in thyroid above 0.001 were likewise present in blood.

The sequencing used peripheral blood mononuclear cells (PBMCs), collected at new diagnosis, from a patient treated with antithyroid drugs. This chain joins TRBV13 and TRBJ1-4; D ambiguous. This receptor was taken from a woman aged 30 to 39 with Graves disease. CDR3 residues: CASSLDRGEKLFF. CDR3 bases: TGTGCCAGCAGCTTAGATCGGGGAGAAAAACTGTTTTTT.